The sequence of this T cell receptor beta chain was determined in a study of low-dose radiotherapy and immunotherapy resistance in tumors (dated by TCRdb to between 2022 and 2023). For the study in its entirety: In Cohort 1, 0.5 Gy per fraction was delivered every 2 weeks, and a total PTV dose of 6.5 Gy was prescribed. In Cohort 2, 1 Gy per fraction was delivered every two weeks, for a total of 13 Gy over 26 weeks. Nivolumab and ipilimumab were both given intravenously, with nivolumab at a 240 mg flat dose every two weeks and ipilimumab at 1 mg/kg every six weeks. Cyclophosphamide 200 mg/m2 was given intravenously every two weeks, one day before each radiation and immunotherapy administration. Starting on cycle 1 day 1, patients took 300 mg of aspirin by mouth once a day for four cycles. The trial did not randomize participants into treatment groups. Eight patients were included in the translational analysis: three from the first dose cohort and the first five from the second dose cohort.

Of note for this clonotype: Its target antigen remains unknown. Base qualities are missing; no much larger clone stands one base away.

To make first-strand cDNA, Superscript III was used along with a set of TRAV- and TRBV-specific primers so that both the TCRalpha and TCRbeta chains were covered. TCRs were amplified for around 20 PCR cycles with Phusion, using a constant-region primer paired with the adapter attached to the V primers. Amplification of the isolated mRNA was done with the MessageAmp II aRNA Amplification Kit, which involved a 16-hour in vitro transcription at 37 degrees C. The Dynabeads mRNA DIRECT Purification Kit was used to isolate the mRNA for TCR sequencing. Indexed Illumina adapters were added in a second Phusion PCR of around 27 cycles, and the PCR products were purified with AMPure XP beads. The paper's data handling went like this. Using custom Perl scripts, TCR sequences that encoded the same protein were pooled, out-of-frame sequences were dropped, and the abundance of each clonotype was calculated. Any TCR sequence backed by just one read was left out of the analysis. Repertoire metrics included Shannon entropy, Gini index, clonality, richness, and frequency of TCRs shared between repertoires. In-frame beta chains were kept once TCRdb had trimmed the public reads at Q25 with fastp and called clones with MiXCR. One record per CDR3 amino acid sequence lists the most common genes and DNA. For this entry, the V and J calls and clone size follow TCRdb and not the study's own pipeline. The sample table records 11,000 to 15,000 distinct CDR3 sequences; 49% of these occur just once. The leading ten clones occupy about 3.7% of the sample.

The germline V gene encodes CDR1 SQVTM and CDR2 ANQGSEA. V and J are truncated by 0 bases and 2 bases respectively, leaving an intervening sequence of 22 bases. Including cysteine and phenylalanine, the CDR3 has 18 amino acids. The kept DNA is CDR3 alone, 54 bases in frame from the first base. Donors were enrolled in RACIN, a single-arm phase I dose-escalation trial combining nivolumab, ipilimumab, aspirin, low-dose cyclophosphamide and low-dose radiotherapy. Patients were eligible if they had advanced solid tumors that were TIL-negative. The chain is made from TRBV29-1 and TRBJ2-5, with the D segment possibly TRBD1 or TRBD2, each aligning over 6 bases. This clonotype was sampled from a human donor with advanced metastatic prostate, ovarian, gallbladder or colorectal cancer (not recorded which). This table probably holds off-target reads from a library built for another chain. Here the CDR3 is given as CSVEDTRQRGGFQETQYF. The DNA sequence follows: TGCAGCGTTGAAGATACCCGTCAAAGAGGGGGGTTTCAAGAGACCCAGTACTTC.